Listed below are T cell receptor beta chains from one sample, sequenced in a study of T cell responses to AZD1222 COVID-19 vaccine. Sequencing used immunoSEQ multiplex PCR; TCRdb keeps in-frame clones, though not all of them. Found here are about 150,000 clones, approximately 90% of them singletons; the top ten hold under 1.5%. Sequenced material: peripheral blood, taken 28 days after the second AZD1222 dose. These receptors were collected from an adult who received the AZD1222 COVID-19 vaccine. Each CDR3 is given with its conserved first and last residue. The D gene is left open where the match is weak.

j_call: TRBJ1-2; d_call: -; v_call: TRBV6-5; cdr3_aa: CASSYSAGSPYGYTF; cdr3_nt: TGTGCCAGCAGTTACTCGGCAGGGAGCCCCTATGGCTACACCTTC
j_call: TRBJ2-7; d_call: -; v_call: TRBV2; cdr3_aa: CASSVSRQTYEQYF; cdr3_nt: TGTGCCAGCAGTGTGAGCAGGCAAACCTACGAGCAGTACTTC
j_call: TRBJ2-1; d_call: -; v_call: TRBV19; cdr3_aa: CASSLGEENNEQFF; cdr3_nt: TGTGCCAGTAGTTTGGGGGAAGAAAACAATGAGCAGTTCTTC
j_call: TRBJ2-2; d_call: -; v_call: TRBV27; cdr3_aa: CASSILVTVDTGELFF; cdr3_nt: TGTGCCAGCAGCATCCTAGTTACGGTCGACACCGGGGAGCTGTTTTTT
j_call: TRBJ2-2; d_call: TRBD1; v_call: TRBV7-3; cdr3_aa: CASSLVGTGGTGELFF; cdr3_nt: TGTGCCAGCAGCTTGGTCGGGACAGGGGGCACCGGGGAGCTGTTTTTT
j_call: TRBJ2-2; d_call: -; v_call: TRBV25-1; cdr3_aa: CASSDRMNTGELFF; cdr3_nt: TGTGCCAGCAGTGATCGGATGAACACCGGGGAGCTGTTTTTT
j_call: TRBJ2-5; d_call: TRBD1; v_call: TRBV5-8; cdr3_aa: CASSLGDREHQETQYF; cdr3_nt: TGTGCCAGCAGCTTGGGGGACAGGGAACATCAAGAGACCCAGTACTTC
j_call: TRBJ1-1; d_call: TRBD1; v_call: TRBV15; cdr3_aa: CATSRDGELQGALYTEAFF; cdr3_nt: TGTGCCACCAGCAGAGATGGCGAATTACAGGGGGCTTTGTACACTGAAGCTTTCTTT
j_call: TRBJ2-7; d_call: TRBD1; v_call: TRBV7-8; cdr3_aa: CASSLGQASEEYF; cdr3_nt: TGTGCCAGCAGCCTAGGACAGGCCTCCGAGGAGTACTTC
j_call: TRBJ2-1; d_call: -; v_call: TRBV10-1; cdr3_aa: CASSEFRSQYNEQFF; cdr3_nt: TGCGCCAGCAGTGAGTTCCGATCCCAGTACAATGAGCAGTTCTTC